This T cell receptor (beta chain) was sequenced during a study of shared clonotypes between healthy human individuals. Across the whole study: CD4 naive cells filled three plates per donor, CD4 memory three, CD8 naive two and CD8 memory one.

Profiled with immunoSEQ multiplex PCR; TCRdb holds only in-frame clones, not every one. Of some 2,000,000 clones listed, roughly 94% were seen once; the top ten hold 0.13%. The germline gives CDR1 KGHSH, CDR2 LQKENI. Trimming took 4 bases from V and 0 from J; bases not matched to a gene: 5. This CDR3 has 15 amino acids. The origin of this receptor is a man between 18 and 35 years old in good health. The chain recombines TRBV18 with TRBJ2-7, with TRBD1 matching over 8 bases. Sequencing input: naive CD4+ T cells sorted from blood. Subset here: CD45RA+ positively selected. CDR3 in amino acids: CASSRGTGLSYEQYF. The CDR3 DNA reads as TGTGCCAGCTCACGAGGGACAGGACTCTCCTACGAGCAGTACTTC.